One sample yielded the 3 T cell receptor beta chains listed below, sequenced in a study of blood T cell repertoires in COVID-19. The data were produced by immunoSEQ multiplex PCR, yet TCRdb's version contains in-frame clones alone and is incomplete. The table has a few hundred thousand clones, around 92% seen once. Material for sequencing was peripheral blood. The source is a man in his forties with acute or convalescent COVID-19.

This chain links TRBV25-1 with TRBJ1-1; weak D call: TRBD1 (5 bases). Per the germline V gene, CDR1 is MGHDK and CDR2 is SYGVNS. The V and J ends lost 4 bases and 7 bases respectively, with 19 bases between them. This CDR3 contains 15 residues. Here the CDR3 DNA reads TGTGCCAGCAGTGGCTCGAGGACATCCAATGGTGAAGCTTTCTTT. Its translation is CASSGSRTSNGEAFF.

This rearrangement joins TRBV29-1 to TRBJ1-2, with TRBD1 matching over 7 bases. The V segment lost 7 bases and the J segment 5 bases; nucleotides outside the gene matches: 13. CDR3 size: 14 residues. Germline V gene sequence: CDR1 SQVTM, CDR2 ANQGSEA. The CDR3 sequence is CSAIRYTGDYGYTF. CDR3 sequence (DNA): TGCAGCGCAATAAGATATACAGGGGATTATGGCTACACCTTC.

This clone was recorded once. V and J are TRBV15 and TRBJ2-5; 10 nucleotides match TRBD1. The CDR3 runs to 16 residues. Germline assignment: CDR1 LNHNV and CDR2 YYDKDF (reference sequence). The trim removed 0 bases at V and 5 bases at J, leaving 6 bases unmatched. CDR3 residues: CATSREKTGGMETQYF. CDR3 nucleotides: TGTGCCACCAGCAGAGAAAAGACAGGGGGCATGGAGACCCAGTACTTC.